The 28 T cell receptor beta chains presented below share a single source sample, sequenced in a study of blood T cell repertoires in COVID-19. Sequencing was performed with immunoSEQ multiplex PCR; in TCRdb, only in-frame clones are kept and a portion is missing. The sample holds about 94,000 clones, roughly four fifths seen once. Sequencing was done on a sample of peripheral blood. Every receptor here comes from a man aged 55 to 70 with acute or convalescent COVID-19.

The rearrangement uses TRBV5-1 and TRBJ1-2; 7 bases agree with TRBD1. The CDR3 is 14 residues long. Germline V gene lookup returns CDR1 SGHRS and CDR2 YFSETQ. V was clipped by 0 bases and J by 4 bases; unmatched bases: 3. The CDR3 is CASSLVQGSYGYTF. In nucleotides, the CDR3 is TGCGCCAGCAGCTTGGTACAGGGGAGCTATGGCTACACCTTC.

CDR3 protein: CASSGDSAYEQYF. As DNA, the CDR3 is TGTGCCAGCAGCGGGGACAGCGCCTACGAGCAGTACTTC. The V gene is TRBV12-3 or TRBV12-4, the J gene TRBJ2-7, with TRBD1 identical over 7 bases. The V segment lost 6 bases and the J segment 2 bases; nucleotides outside the gene matches: 4. This CDR3 region has 13 residues.

This rearrangement joins TRBV14 to TRBJ2-7, with 8 bases aligning to TRBD1. Germline values: CDR1 SGHDN, CDR2 FVKESK. V lost 3 bases to trimming and J lost 1 base; unmatched junction nucleotides: 2. The CDR3 has 14 residues. The CDR3 reads CASSHRQGSYEQYF. CDR3 sequence (DNA): TGTGCCAGCAGCCATCGACAGGGGTCCTACGAGCAGTACTTC.

The chain is built from TRBV24-1 and TRBJ2-1, with D perhaps matching TRBD2 (7 bases). The CDR3 is 17 amino acids. The germline V gene has CDR1 KGHDR and CDR2 SFDVKD. Trimming took off 3 bases at V and 5 bases at J, with 19 bases between the two ends. In DNA, the CDR3 is TGTGCCACCAGTGATACCCTCGAGGGGGGGATTAACAATGAGCAGTTCTTC. Encoded protein: CATSDTLEGGINNEQFF.

This clone was seen more than once but under ten times. The chain recombines TRBV5-4 with TRBJ2-5; 10 bases align to TRBD1. The length of the CDR3 is 15 residues. Looked up from germline, CDR1 is SGHNT and CDR2 is YYREEE (reference sequence). Trimming cost V 0 bases and J 4 bases; bases outside gene matches: 3. The CDR3 nucleotides are TGTGCCAGCAGCTTGGCGGACAGGGGGGGAGAGACCCAGTACTTC. Its translation: CASSLADRGGETQYF.

The CDR3 region has the DNA TGCGCCAGCAGTCGCGACAGGGGGGGCTATGGCTACACCTTC. Translated, it gives CASSRDRGGYGYTF. The chain combines TRBV5-1 with TRBJ1-2, with 9 bases aligning to TRBD1. The CDR3 contains 14 residues. Germline V lookup: CDR1 SGHRS, CDR2 YFSETQ. With 5 bases clipped from V and 4 bases from J, the junction kept 6 bases outside the gene matches.

The chain links TRBV19 to TRBJ1-2; D gene uncertain. Trimming took off 4 bases at V and 2 bases at J, with 8 bases between the two ends. CDR1 is LNHDA, CDR2 SQIVND, per germline (reference sequence). The CDR3 loop spans 13 amino acids. CDR3 nucleotides: TGTGCCAGTAGTACCCGGCGGAACTATGGCTACACCTTC. This encodes CASSTRRNYGYTF.

This rearrangement joins TRBV19 to TRBJ1-2; tentative D call: TRBD1 (5 bases). The germline V gene has CDR1 LNHDA and CDR2 SQIVND (reference sequence). The CDR3 contains 13 residues. The V gene lost 6 bases and the J gene lost 6 bases, with 14 bases spanning the gap. The CDR3, as DNA: TGTGCCAGTAGCCCCACGGGGGGGAATGGCTACACCTTC. Amino acids: CASSPTGGNGYTF.

The rearrangement uses TRBV4-3 and TRBJ2-2; 12 bases agree with TRBD2. This CDR3 spans 16 amino acids. Unmatched junction bases numbered 8, after V lost 4 bases and J lost 8 bases. Germline V gene data show CDR1 as LGHNA and CDR2 as YSLEER. The CDR3 loop is CASSPGTSGPLGELFF. The CDR3 DNA reads as TGCGCCAGCAGCCCTGGGACTAGCGGGCCGCTTGGGGAGCTGTTTTTT.

The chain employs TRBV3-1 (or the pseudogene TRBV3-2) and TRBJ2-3; D ambiguous. The V end was cut by 4 bases, the J end by 5 bases, with 7 bases between. Germline CDR1 is LGHDT and CDR2 is YNNKEL (reference sequence). The CDR3 is 12 residues long. DNA of the CDR3: TGTGCCAGCAGCCGAGATCTAGATACGCAGTATTTT. It encodes CASSRDLDTQYF.

V gene TRBV9 combines with J gene TRBJ1-6, with 8 bases matching TRBD1. CDR3 length: 15 amino acids. Germline CDR1 is SGDLS and CDR2 is YYNGEE. V was clipped by 4 bases and J by 10 bases; unmatched bases: 10. The CDR3 nucleotides read TGTGCCAGCAGCCGGGAATTGACAGGGGACTCACCCCTCCACTTT. As protein: CASSRELTGDSPLHF.

V usage is TRBV7-8 and J usage is TRBJ1-5, with 9 bases fitting TRBD1. CDR1 and CDR2 (germline): SGHVS, FQNEAQ. J gave up 7 bases and V 6 bases, and 7 bases lay outside the gene matches. This CDR3 spans 14 amino acids. This chain's CDR3 is CASSIGTGRQPQHF. For the CDR3, the DNA is TGTGCCAGCAGTATAGGGACAGGGAGGCAGCCCCAGCATTTT.

For the CDR3, the DNA is TGCGCCAGCAGCCAAGGAGGGACAGGGAGCTCCTACAATGAGCAGTTCTTC. It encodes CASSQGGTGSSYNEQFF. The V gene is TRBV4-3, the J gene TRBJ2-1; 9 bases agree with TRBD1. Germline V CDR1 and CDR2: LGHNA, YSLEER. The CDR3 loop spans 17 amino acids. The ends lost 1 base at V and 0 bases at J; junction bases unmatched: 4.

The chain is built from TRBV7-3 and TRBJ1-1; weak D call: TRBD1 (6 bases). V shed 5 bases and J shed 2 bases, with 12 bases lying between them. Germline V gene lookup returns CDR1 SGHTA and CDR2 FQGTGA. The CDR3 spans 14 residues. CDR3 amino acids: CASSQGQPNTEAFF. Written as DNA, the CDR3 is TGTGCCAGCAGCCAAGGACAGCCAAACACTGAAGCTTTCTTT.

This clone was recorded once. The chain uses TRBV5-8 and TRBJ2-7, with 15 bases matching TRBD2. The germline V gene has CDR1 SGHTS and CDR2 YDEGEE. J lost 4 bases, V lost 2 bases, and 4 bases had no gene match. This CDR3 is 16 amino acids long. The CDR3 loop reads CASSLDGTSGGYEQYF. In DNA, the CDR3 is TGTGCCAGCAGCTTAGACGGGACTAGCGGGGGGTACGAGCAGTACTTC.

V and J are TRBV20-1 and TRBJ2-7; a possible D gene is TRBD2 (6 bases). The CDR3 is made up of 11 amino acids. Germline CDR1 is DFQATT and CDR2 is SNEGSKA (reference sequence). V lost 7 bases and J lost 3, with 10 bases in between. This CDR3 is CSGRAGYEQYF. The DNA for the CDR3 is TGCAGTGGGAGGGCCGGCTACGAGCAGTACTTC.

The rearrangement joins TRBV4-3 to TRBJ1-5; D unresolved. CDR3 size: 16 residues. Germline CDR1 and CDR2: LGHNA and YSLEER. The V end was cut by 0 bases, the J end by 1 base, with 10 bases between. The CDR3 DNA is TGCGCCAGCAGCCAAGATGCGGGAATAAGCAATCAGCCCCAGCATTTT. Protein: CASSQDAGISNQPQHF.

This clone was detected only once. The gene calls are TRBV28 and TRBJ1-6; TRBD1 matches at 8 bases. This CDR3 has 16 amino acids. The germline V gene has CDR1 MDHEN and CDR2 SYDVKM. J was trimmed by 10 bases and V by 4 bases; bases with no gene match: 12. For the CDR3, the DNA is TGTGCCAGCAGTTCGGCGACAGGGGTTGGCAAATCACCCCTCCACTTT. Translation: CASSSATGVGKSPLHF.

This clone was observed a few times. The rearrangement uses TRBV7-3 and TRBJ2-7; a weak D match, TRBD2 (7 bases). Germline V gene sequence: CDR1 SGHTA, CDR2 FQGTGA. Deletions cut 6 bases from V and 7 bases from J, with 19 bases between. This CDR3 is 14 amino acids long. The CDR3 loop is CASRRGGPSGEQYF. The CDR3 DNA follows: TGTGCCAGCAGGCGCGGGGGCCCATCTGGGGAGCAGTACTTC. The full variable domain, in which reference TRBV7-3 and TRBJ2-7 provide the parts outside the CDR3, is GAGVSQTPSNKVTEKGKYVELRCDPISGHTALYWYRQSLGQGPEFLIYFQGTGAADDSGLPNDRFFAVRPEGSVSTLKIQRTERGDSAVYLCASRRGGPSGEQYFGPGTRLTVT.

The chain employs TRBV6-5 and TRBJ2-7; TRBD1 matches 8 bases. CDR1 MNHEY and CDR2 SVGAGI come from the germline V gene. V shed 6 bases, J shed 2 bases, and the junction held 6 bases outside the gene matches. The CDR3 totals 14 residues. CDR3: CASRRGDRTYEQYF. In DNA, the CDR3 is TGTGCCAGCAGGAGGGGGGACAGGACCTACGAGCAGTACTTC.

V and J are TRBV5-6 and TRBJ2-7; 8 bases are a match to TRBD2. Unmatched junction bases numbered 4, after V lost 3 bases and J lost 5 bases. The CDR3 totals 13 residues. Per the germline V gene, CDR1 is SGHDT and CDR2 is YYEEEE. The CDR3: CASSYGTRNEQYF. In nucleotides, the CDR3 is TGTGCCAGCAGCTACGGGACTAGAAACGAGCAGTACTTC.

This sequence joins TRBV4-1 and TRBJ1-2; a weak D match, TRBD1 (6 bases). V was shortened by 2 bases and J by 6 bases, with 13 bases between the two germline ends. Germline V gives CDR1 MGHRA, CDR2 YSYEKL. The CDR3 extends over 14 amino acids. CDR3 sequence reads: CASSQPKGGDGYTF. CDR3 nucleotide sequence: TGCGCCAGCAGCCAACCAAAAGGGGGGGATGGCTACACCTTC.

This rearrangement joins TRBV5-5 to TRBJ1-1; D is ambiguous. CDR1 SGHKS and CDR2 YYEKEE come from the germline V gene (reference sequence). The CDR3 covers 14 residues. Trimming cost V 3 bases and J 3 bases, with 12 bases left between them. Here the CDR3 reads CASSSKITDTEAFF. The CDR3 DNA follows: TGTGCCAGCAGCTCCAAGATAACAGACACTGAAGCTTTCTTT. Combining the CDR3 with reference TRBV5-5 and TRBJ1-1 gives the whole variable domain DAGVTQSPTHLIKTRGQQVTLRCSPISGHKSVSWYQQVLGQGPQFIFQYYEKEERGRGNFPDRFSARQFPNYSSELNVNALLLGDSALYLCASSSKITDTEAFFGQGTRLTVV.

This clone was seen once. Other DNA sequences in this sample translate to the same CDR3. J is TRBJ1-2 and V is TRBV12-3 or TRBV12-4, with TRBD1 matching over 10 bases. This CDR3 has 13 residues. Unmatched junction bases numbered 4, after V lost 5 bases and J lost 7 bases. CDR3 protein: CASSRDRGFGYTF. The CDR3 coding sequence is TGTGCCAGCAGTCGGGACAGGGGCTTTGGCTACACCTTC.

This clone appeared many times. The CDR3 bases are TGTGCCAGCAGTGTACTGCACCGAACTAGCACAGATACGCAGTATTTT. Its protein product is CASSVLHRTSTDTQYF. The chain is built from TRBV6-1 and TRBJ2-3; D is unclear. Trimming took off 4 bases at V and 0 bases at J, with 14 bases between the two ends. The CDR3 length is 16 residues. CDR1 is MNHNS, CDR2 SASEGT, per germline.

This clone occurred once. The rearrangement links TRBV27 to TRBJ1-6; TRBD1 is a possible D gene (6 bases). In germline, CDR1 is MNHEY, CDR2 SMNVEV (reference sequence). Between the trimmed V and J ends, which lost 5 bases and 8 bases, there was a span of 16 bases. This CDR3 comprises 15 residues. The CDR3 DNA sequence: TGTGCCAGCAGTGCCTATGCGGGGGCGGATTCACCCCTCCACTTT. This gives the protein CASSAYAGADSPLHF.

The gene calls are TRBV6-5 and TRBJ2-5; D is uncertain. There are 11 residues in the CDR3. Germline lookup yields CDR1 MNHEY and CDR2 SVGAGI. V shed 6 bases and J shed 4 bases, with 6 bases lying between them. The CDR3: CASSLGETQYF. The CDR3 DNA follows: TGTGCCAGCAGCCTCGGAGAGACCCAGTACTTC.

The chain has TRBV3-1 (or the pseudogene TRBV3-2) and TRBJ2-1; TRBD2 is a possible D gene (6 bases). The germline V gene has CDR1 LGHDT and CDR2 YNNKEL (reference sequence). The CDR3 has 17 residues. Trimming shortened V by 4 bases and J by 1 base, and 17 bases separated the two germline ends. The CDR3 bases are TGTGCCAGCAGCCCACGTCCAGCGGGTATTTCCTACAATGAGCAGTTCTTC. Its protein is CASSPRPAGISYNEQFF.